This T cell receptor beta chain was captured by sequencing in a study of neurological immune-mediated disorders. This clonotype has ten or more counts. TCRdb used MiXCR to reprocess the 5' RACE reads, holding one entry per CDR3 protein. The profile shows about 28,000 distinct CDR3 sequences, less than 15% of them singletons. Per the germline V gene, CDR1 is DFQATT and CDR2 is SNEGSKA (reference sequence). The CDR3 is 15 amino acids. The junction had 9 bases not matched to a gene; V was cut back by 3 bases and J by 5 bases. This clonotype was sampled from a man aged 60 to 75 in good health. The chain has TRBV20-1 and TRBJ2-5; 10 nucleotides agree with TRBD1. Source material: PBMCs. The DNA of the CDR3 is TGCAGTGCTAGGTCCGGGACAGGGGAAGGGGAGACCCAGTACTTC. It is translated as CSARSGTGEGETQYF.